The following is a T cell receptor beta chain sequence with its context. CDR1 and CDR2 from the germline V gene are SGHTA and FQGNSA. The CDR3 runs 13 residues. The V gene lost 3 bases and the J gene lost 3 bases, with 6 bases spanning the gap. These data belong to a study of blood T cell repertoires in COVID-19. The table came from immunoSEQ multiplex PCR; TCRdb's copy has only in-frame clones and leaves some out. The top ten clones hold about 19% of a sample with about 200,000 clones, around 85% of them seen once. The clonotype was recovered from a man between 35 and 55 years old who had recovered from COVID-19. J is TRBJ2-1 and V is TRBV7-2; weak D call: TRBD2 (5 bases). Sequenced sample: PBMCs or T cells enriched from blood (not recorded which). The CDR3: CASSFDYYNEQFF. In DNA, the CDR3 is TGTGCCAGCAGCTTTGACTACTACAATGAGCAGTTCTTC. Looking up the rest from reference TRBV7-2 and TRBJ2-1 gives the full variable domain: GAGVSQSPSNKVTEKGKDVELRCDPISGHTALYWYRQSLGQGLEFLIYFQGNSAPDKSGLPSDRFSAERTGGSVSTLTIQRTQQEDSAVYLCASSFDYYNEQFFGPGTRLTVL.